This T cell receptor (beta chain) was found in a study of post-analysis software for immune sequencing data. Overall study: Recorded subtypes: relapsing-remitting, secondary progressive, progressive-relapsing; some patients unannotated. General study findings and limits: The study found significantly lower normalized Chao1 diversity in multiple sclerosis patients than in controls. Co-batched samples clustered tightly together by F measure. A handful of TRBV segments appeared more often in patients than in controls, and TRBV5-6, TRBV5-1 and TRBV20-1 were among these.

The CDR3 is made up of 13 amino acids. Germline-derived CDR1 and CDR2 are MNHNY and SVGAGI (reference sequence). TCR beta cDNA libraries had unique molecular identifiers. The authors obtained about 520,000 cDNA molecules from around 1 to 9.1 million T cells. TCRdb called the PCR reads again in MiXCR, with one record for every CDR3 protein. The sample lists hundreds of thousands of distinct CDR3 sequences, roughly 27% occurring once. Details on this clonotype: What it recognizes is unknown.

This sequence joins TRBV6-6 and TRBJ2-4; perhaps TRBD1 as D (5 bases). The J call is doubtful: the DNA matches TRBJ2-7 better. Material: blood. The sequence came from a girl aged 10 to 17 with multiple sclerosis. CDR3 sequence reads: CAVTDLRAYEQYF. In nucleotides, the CDR3 is TGTGCCGTCACGGACCTCAGGGCCTACGAGCAGTACTTC.